These T cell receptor beta chains were read from a single sample in a study of post-analysis software for immune sequencing data. MiXCR, applied by TCRdb to the PCR reads, yields one record per CDR3 protein. The sample shows some 800,000 distinct CDR3 sequences, 46% of them seen only once. Sequencing was performed on blood. The receptor set was obtained from a girl aged 5 to 17 with multiple sclerosis. CDR3s include the opening cysteine and the closing phenylalanine or tryptophan. D genes are given only for firm matches.

j_gene	d_gene	v_gene	len	CDR3aa
TRBJ2-6	-	TRBV20-1	14	CSARGGTGANVLTF
TRBJ2-5	TRBD1	TRBV13	13	CASSYRGWETQYF
TRBJ2-6	-	TRBV20-1	16	CSASPGGRSGANVLTF
TRBJ2-1	-	TRBV15	16	CATSTSGGFSYNEQFF
TRBJ2-3	TRBD1	TRBV7-9	17	CASSSATGQGFTDTQYF
TRBJ2-1	-	TRBV20-1	14	CSAREGFSYNEQFF
TRBJ2-7	-	TRBV27	15	CASSLSGPAIYEQYF
TRBJ2-7	-	TRBV30	11	CAHIVGAEQYF
TRBJ2-7	-	TRBV30	13	CAGRRGEGYEQYF
TRBJ1-5	-	TRBV9	14	CASSPETDNQPQHF
TRBJ1-2	TRBD1	TRBV2	14	CASSGRGTEYGYTF
TRBJ2-7	-	TRBV3-1	14	CASSQQGLVDEQYF
TRBJ2-1	TRBD2	TRBV6-1	17	CASSLGWGEGRFNEQFF
TRBJ1-4	TRBD1	TRBV6-1	15	CASSGVTGRNEKLFF
TRBJ2-7	-	TRBV28	15	CASSLTGTPRHEQYF
TRBJ2-1	-	TRBV12-3/TRBV12-4	12	CASSTTQPGSFF
TRBJ2-1	-	TRBV4-3	14	CASSQAPGVDEQFF
-	TRBD2	TRBV7-9	15	CASSLGTSGSREQYF
TRBJ2-1	-	TRBV12-3/TRBV12-4	15	CASSFSQGGFHEQFF
TRBJ2-1	-	TRBV5-4	16	CASSLSPAGRGHEQFF
TRBJ1-1	-	TRBV12-3/TRBV12-4	13	CASTLRWNTEAFF
TRBJ2-7	TRBD2	TRBV5-1	14	CASSISGSPLEQYF
TRBJ1-1	-	TRBV28	14	CASTWGGRTTEAFF
TRBJ1-1	-	TRBV25-1	11	CASFAWGEAFF
TRBJ2-3	TRBD2	TRBV20-1	18	CSARAGLAGDLITDTQYF
TRBJ2-1	TRBD2	TRBV12-3/TRBV12-4	15	CASSLGTSGSTAQFF
TRBJ1-5	-	TRBV7-6	14	CASSLGTQGQPQHF
TRBJ2-1	TRBD2	TRBV11-3	13	CASSLDLRGRQFF
TRBJ2-1	TRBD2	TRBV20-1	18	CSARDILMGTSAYNEQFF
TRBJ2-3	-	TRBV7-3	14	CASSLGGTAGTQYF
TRBJ1-1	-	TRBV4-1	15	CASSQEEGTNTEAFF
TRBJ2-7	-	TRBV7-9	12	CASSDRHHEQYF
TRBJ2-1	TRBD2	TRBV6-2/TRBV6-3	14	CASSGTSEINEQFF
TRBJ1-4	TRBD1	TRBV12-3/TRBV12-4	13	CASREAGGEKLFF
TRBJ2-5	-	TRBV6-6	15	CASSPIVTVQETQYF
TRBJ2-7	TRBD1	TRBV30	14	CAWTTGTGGYEQYF
TRBJ2-3	-	TRBV5-1	14	CASSLEAPTDTQYF
TRBJ2-7	-	TRBV27	11	CASGPDYEQYF
-	-	TRBV18	15	CASSPYGRVDYEQYF
TRBJ2-1	TRBD1	TRBV7-2	14	CASSYRTGIHEQFF
TRBJ1-2	-	TRBV29-1	12	CSVAVAAYGYTF
TRBJ1-1	TRBD1	TRBV27	15	CASSLSAGGATEAFF
TRBJ2-3	-	TRBV5-1	15	CASRLWPESTDTQYF
TRBJ2-1	-	TRBV9	15	CASSAPQGPGNEQFF
TRBJ2-5	-	TRBV7-9	13	CASGLTNQETQYF
TRBJ2-5	-	TRBV9	17	CASGAAEHRQGVQTQYF
TRBJ2-7	-	TRBV20-1	12	CSSLKGVDEQYF
TRBJ1-2	-	TRBV6-5	16	CASSYSSQYGAYGYTF
TRBJ2-3	TRBD1	TRBV20-1	14	CSAEDRVSTDTQYF
-	-	TRBV20-1	10	CSASLHEQYF
TRBJ2-7	TRBD2	TRBV5-1	16	CASSSWGGTSDYEQYF
-	TRBD1	TRBV7-3	14	CASSPGQGGSEQYF
TRBJ2-1	-	TRBV6-1	18	CASTPWSAAFGSYNEQFF
TRBJ2-1	TRBD2	TRBV25-1	15	CASAPTSGSWFEQFF
TRBJ2-1	TRBD2	TRBV9	16	CASSVGGTSGLNEQFF
TRBJ1-1	-	TRBV7-9	13	CASSFELTTEAFF
TRBJ1-1	-	TRBV29-1	12	CSAHRINTEAFF
TRBJ2-3	TRBD2	TRBV12-3/TRBV12-4	16	CASSSPQAGGADTQYF